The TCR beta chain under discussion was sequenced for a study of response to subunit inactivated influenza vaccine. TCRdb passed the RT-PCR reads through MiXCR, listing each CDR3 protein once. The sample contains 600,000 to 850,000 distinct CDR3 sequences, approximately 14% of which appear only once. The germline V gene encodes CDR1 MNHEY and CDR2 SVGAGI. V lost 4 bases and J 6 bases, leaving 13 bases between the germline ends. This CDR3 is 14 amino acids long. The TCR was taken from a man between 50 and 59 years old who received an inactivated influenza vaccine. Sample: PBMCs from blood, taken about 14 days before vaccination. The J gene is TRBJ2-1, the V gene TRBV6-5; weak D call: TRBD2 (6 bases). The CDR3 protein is CASSFSGTANEQFF. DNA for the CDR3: TGTGCCAGCAGTTTTTCCGGGACTGCCAATGAGCAGTTCTTC.